This T cell receptor beta chain emerged from a study of T-cell memory formation after mild COVID-19. Overall study context: Largely donor-specific sequence clusters came from a couple of donors.

Germline CDR1 is MNHEY and CDR2 is SVGEGT. Germline trimming cut 4 bases from V and 4 bases from J; bases unmatched to any gene: 4. The length of the CDR3 is 14 residues. General observations from the study: Memory cells collected pre-infection included some clones that later responded, suggesting cross-reactive memory joined. CD4+ bias marked clones expanding day 15 to 37, unlike balanced contracting clones.

This clonotype was counted between two and nine times. What it recognizes is unknown. Each CDR3 protein is one row after TCRdb ran MiXCR on the 5' RACE reads. The sample has some 300,000 distinct CDR3 sequences; approximately 19% are singletons. This clonotype originated in a man aged 18 to 29 who had mild COVID-19 (a few samples of this study predate the infection). Cell type and time point are not known. The material sequenced was PBMCs or a T cell subset sorted from them (not recorded which). The chain uses TRBV6-2 or TRBV6-3 and TRBJ2-3; 8 bases line up with TRBD2. The CDR3 sequence is CASSWSGGADTQYF. In DNA, the CDR3 is TGTGCCAGCAGTTGGTCGGGGGGGGCAGATACGCAGTATTTT.